This passage covers 14 T cell receptor beta chains from one sample sequenced in a study of T cell changes during pregnancy in multiple sclerosis. The assay was immunoSEQ multiplex PCR, and TCRdb's table has in-frame clones only and misses some. The table records 3,400 or so clones, 85% to 90% of them present only once. The sample was CD8+ T cells from peripheral blood mononuclear cells, taken in the first trimester of pregnancy. The source of these receptors is a female donor in good health, enrolled as a control in a pregnancy study.

This chain connects TRBV4-3 to TRBJ1-2; the D gene is possibly TRBD1 (5 bases). The CDR3 is 15 residues long. V shed 0 bases and J shed 1 base, with 9 bases lying between them. Germline V gene lookup returns CDR1 LGHNA and CDR2 YSLEER. The CDR3 DNA is TGCGCCAGCAGCCAAGAAAGGGGAAGTAACTATGGCTACACCTTC. It translates to CASSQERGSNYGYTF.

The chain recombines TRBV18 with TRBJ2-7; tentative D call: TRBD1 (6 bases). The germline V and J ends were trimmed by 5 bases and 1 base, with 15 bases remaining between them. CDR1 KGHSH and CDR2 LQKENI come from the germline V gene. This CDR3 comprises 15 residues. The CDR3 DNA sequence: TGTGCCAGCTCAGCCCGGGACACAGGATCCTACGAGCAGTACTTC. Amino acid sequence: CASSARDTGSYEQYF. Drawing the rest from reference TRBV18 and TRBJ2-7, the complete variable domain is NAGVMQNPRHLVRRRGQEARLRCSPMKGHSHVYWYRQLPEEGLKFMVYLQKENIIDESGMPKERFSAEFPKEGPSILRIQQVVRGDSAAYFCASSARDTGSYEQYFGPGTRLTVT.

The rearrangement joins TRBV7-9 to TRBJ2-1; 13 bases agree with TRBD2. CDR1 is SEHNR and CDR2 is FQNEAQ in the germline V gene (reference sequence). The CDR3 runs to 15 residues. The junction had 6 bases not matched to a gene; V was cut back by 6 bases and J by 7 bases. For the CDR3, the DNA is TGTGCCAGCAGTGGACCGGGACTAGCGGGAAATGAGCAGTTCTTC. As protein: CASSGPGLAGNEQFF. The complete variable domain, with remaining parts taken from reference TRBV7-9 and TRBJ2-1, reads DTGVSQNPRHKITKRGQNVTFRCDPISEHNRLYWYRQTLGQGPEFLTYFQNEAQLEKSRLLSDRFSAERPKGSFSTLEIQRTEQGDSAMYLCASSGPGLAGNEQFFGPGTRLTVL.

The chain uses TRBV7-2 and TRBJ1-3; the D is unclear. The V end lost 6 bases, the J end lost 0 bases, and 12 bases lay between the germline ends. Germline CDR1 reads SGHTA; CDR2 reads FQGNSA. The CDR3 runs to 15 residues. CDR3: CASSPQVTSGNTIYF. The CDR3 DNA reads TGTGCCAGCAGTCCTCAGGTAACCTCTGGAAACACCATATATTTT. Full variable domain (outside the CDR3, taken from reference TRBV7-2 and TRBJ1-3): GAGVSQSPSNKVTEKGKDVELRCDPISGHTALYWYRQSLGQGLEFLIYFQGNSAPDKSGLPSDRFSAERTGGSVSTLTIQRTQQEDSAVYLCASSPQVTSGNTIYFGEGSWLTVV.

The chain carries TRBV5-1 and TRBJ2-7; TRBD2 matches at 10 bases. Germline V gene sequence: CDR1 SGHRS, CDR2 YFSETQ. There are 16 residues in the CDR3. With V trimmed by 6 bases and J by 0 bases, 9 bases remained unmatched. The CDR3 DNA reads TGCGCCAGCATGAGTAGCGGGGGGTCGAGCTCCTACGAGCAGTACTTC. Its protein is CASMSSGGSSSYEQYF.

This rearrangement joins TRBV11-1 to TRBJ2-7; 7 nucleotides match TRBD2. The ends lost 5 bases at V and 2 bases at J; junction bases unmatched: 6. This CDR3 spans 14 amino acids. CDR1 is SGHAT and CDR2 is FQDESV in the germline V gene (reference sequence). The CDR3 region is CASSPPGGAYEQYF. As DNA, the CDR3 is TGTGCCAGCAGCCCTCCTGGGGGGGCCTACGAGCAGTACTTC.

CDR3 residues: CASSWAGGNQPQHF. CDR3 DNA sequence: TGTGCCAGCAGTTGGGCAGGGGGCAATCAGCCCCAGCATTTT. This chain links TRBV27 with TRBJ1-5, with D possibly being TRBD1 (6 bases). CDR3 size: 14 residues. V dropped 4 bases and J dropped 2 bases, with 9 bases sitting between them. Germline V gene data show CDR1 as MNHEY and CDR2 as SMNVEV (reference sequence).

J is TRBJ2-1 and V is TRBV7-2; perhaps TRBD2 as D (5 bases). The CDR3 is made up of 14 amino acids. V was cut by 5 bases and J by 7 bases, with 15 bases left in between. Germline loops: CDR1 SGHTA, CDR2 FQGNSA. CDR3 amino acids: CASSQSPSLNEQFF. CDR3 DNA: TGTGCCAGCAGCCAAAGTCCTAGCCTAAATGAGCAGTTCTTC.

The gene calls are TRBV16 and TRBJ2-7; D might be TRBD1 (5 bases). The CDR3 extends over 14 amino acids. Trimming pared 0 bases from V and 2 bases from J, leaving 8 bases between. Germline CDR1 is KGHSY and CDR2 is FQNENV. CDR3 bases: TGTGCCAGCAGCCAATCGCCCAGGGCCTACGAGCAGTACTTC. It specifies CASSQSPRAYEQYF.

V gene TRBV5-6 combines with J gene TRBJ2-7; 8 bases are shared with TRBD2. Germline-derived CDR1 and CDR2 are SGHDT and YYEEEE. Unmatched junction bases numbered 6, after V lost 6 bases and J lost 1 base. CDR3 length: 14 amino acids. CDR3 nucleotide sequence: TGTGCCAGCACCGGGGGGGTGACATCCTACGAGCAGTACTTC. Translated: CASTGGVTSYEQYF.

The CDR3 is CASSLTRGLDTGELFF. The CDR3 DNA sequence: TGTGCCAGCAGTTTAACGAGGGGGCTCGACACCGGGGAGCTGTTTTTT. The V and J genes are TRBV27 and TRBJ2-2; 7 bases map to TRBD1. V shed 2 bases and J 3 bases; nucleotides not matched to a gene: 6. Germline CDR1 reads MNHEY; CDR2 reads SMNVEV (reference sequence). The CDR3 is 16 amino acids.

This rearrangement joins TRBV6-1 to TRBJ1-5; possible D gene TRBD1, 6 bases. Germline V gene data show CDR1 as MNHNS and CDR2 as SASEGT. The CDR3 loop spans 14 amino acids. Between the trimmed V and J ends, which lost 7 bases and 6 bases, there was a span of 16 bases. CDR3 loop: CASNPQGIPQPQHF. The CDR3 DNA reads as TGTGCCAGCAACCCACAGGGTATCCCTCAGCCCCAGCATTTT.

Concerning this clone: The sample contains more than one DNA sequence encoding this CDR3. V and J are TRBV6-6 and TRBJ2-7; 8 bases map to TRBD1. V was clipped by 4 bases and J by 2 bases; unmatched bases: 10. This CDR3 comprises 16 residues. Germline V gene lookup returns CDR1 MNHNY and CDR2 SVGAGI (reference sequence). CDR3 nucleotides: TGTGCCAGCAGTTCAACAGGACAGGGAGCCCCCTACGAGCAGTACTTC. This gives the protein CASSSTGQGAPYEQYF.

This clone has a handful of counts. The chain carries TRBV14 and TRBJ2-5, with TRBD1 as a possible D gene (6 bases). CDR1 SGHDN and CDR2 FVKESK come from the germline V gene. The length of the CDR3 is 14 residues. V dropped 4 bases and J dropped 2 bases, with 11 bases sitting between them. In DNA, the CDR3 is TGTGCCAGCAGCCCACAGGGTTCGCAAGAGACCCAGTACTTC. This sequence encodes CASSPQGSQETQYF.